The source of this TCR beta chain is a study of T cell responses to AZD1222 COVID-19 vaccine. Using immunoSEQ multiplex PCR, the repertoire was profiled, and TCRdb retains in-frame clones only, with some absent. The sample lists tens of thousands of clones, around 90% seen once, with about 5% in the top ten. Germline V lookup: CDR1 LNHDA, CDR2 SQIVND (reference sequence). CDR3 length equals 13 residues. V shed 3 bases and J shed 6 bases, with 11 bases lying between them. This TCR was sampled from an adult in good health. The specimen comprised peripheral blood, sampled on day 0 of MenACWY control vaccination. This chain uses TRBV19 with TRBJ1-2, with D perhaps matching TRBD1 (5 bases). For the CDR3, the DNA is TGTGCCAGTAGTATCGTGCAGGGTCATGGCTACACCTTC. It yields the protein CASSIVQGHGYTF.